The clone carrying this T cell receptor beta chain has a count of ten or more. Its antigen is unidentified. The ends were cut back, 2 bases at V and 2 bases at J, with 7 bases in the middle. Per germline, CDR1 KGHSH and CDR2 LQKENI. There are 15 residues in the CDR3. This entry is derived from a study of T cells after yellow fever vaccination. Overall study: It was SMART-Seq v4 Ultra Low Input that prepared the fractions with low cell numbers. The study's findings and limits: Abundant bulk-derived clonotypes could contaminate FACS-sorted repertoires. The secondary response showed a weaker magnitude and a faster peak, day 5 versus 15.

Conversion of TCR transcripts into cDNA relied on 5'RACE template switching, which added a universal primer site and UMIs. TCRdb re-called the 5' RACE reads through MiXCR, storing one row per CDR3 protein. The table has some 130,000 distinct CDR3 sequences, under 8% seen once. The chain links TRBV18 to TRBJ2-6; D remains ambiguous. The receptor comes from a man younger than 40 who received the YFV17D yellow fever vaccine. Sequencing used CD4+ T cells sorted from PBMCs, obtained 10 days after the yellow fever booster vaccination. CDR3 sequence reads: CASSPDGAGANVLTF. The CDR3 DNA reads TGTGCCAGCTCACCAGATGGGGCTGGGGCCAACGTCCTGACTTTC.